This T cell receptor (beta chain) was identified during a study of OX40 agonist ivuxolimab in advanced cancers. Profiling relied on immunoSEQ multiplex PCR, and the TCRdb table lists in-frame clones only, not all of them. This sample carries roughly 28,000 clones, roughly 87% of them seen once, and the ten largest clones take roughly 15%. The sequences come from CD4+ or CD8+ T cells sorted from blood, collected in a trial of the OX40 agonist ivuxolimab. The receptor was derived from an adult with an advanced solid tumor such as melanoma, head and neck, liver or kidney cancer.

CDR3 protein: CASSLWTSGRATDTQYF. The CDR3 region has the DNA TGTGCCAGCAGTTTATGGACTAGCGGGAGAGCCACAGATACGCAGTATTTT. The V gene is TRBV27, the J gene TRBJ2-3; TRBD2 matches 13 bases. Germline V gene sequence: CDR1 MNHEY, CDR2 SMNVEV (reference sequence). V shed 1 base, J shed 2 bases, and the junction held 3 bases outside the gene matches. The CDR3 loop spans 17 amino acids.